The TCR beta chain under discussion was sequenced for a study of blood T cells in healthy people across ages. This clonotype showed up just a few times. Its specificity is unknown. A second 7 to 11 cycle PCR used barcoded and J-beta primers. TCRdb reanalysed the 5' RACE reads using MiXCR and keeps one entry per CDR3 protein. The table shows under 1,100,000 distinct CDR3 sequences, with roughly a quarter occurring only once. This CDR3 is built from 15 residues. Germline lookup yields CDR1 DFQATT and CDR2 SNEGSKA (reference sequence). Study-level results: Across samples, TCR beta diversity tracked strongly with naive T cell percentage.

Healthy Caucasian individuals from Russia aged about 6 to 90 served as donors. Every sample gave at least 5 micrograms of total RNA when it was extracted. These data were also filed under a second study, of T cells of mothers and their children.

The chain uses TRBV20-1 and TRBJ2-5, with 8 positions matching TRBD2. The DNA end favors TRBJ2-1, so the J call may be wrong. This clonotype was sampled from a girl aged 2-15 years in good health. The specimen was blood. For the CDR3, the DNA is TGCAGTGCTGATAGCGGGGAAGGACCAAAGGGTGAGCAGTTCTTC. As protein: CSADSGEGPKGEQFF.